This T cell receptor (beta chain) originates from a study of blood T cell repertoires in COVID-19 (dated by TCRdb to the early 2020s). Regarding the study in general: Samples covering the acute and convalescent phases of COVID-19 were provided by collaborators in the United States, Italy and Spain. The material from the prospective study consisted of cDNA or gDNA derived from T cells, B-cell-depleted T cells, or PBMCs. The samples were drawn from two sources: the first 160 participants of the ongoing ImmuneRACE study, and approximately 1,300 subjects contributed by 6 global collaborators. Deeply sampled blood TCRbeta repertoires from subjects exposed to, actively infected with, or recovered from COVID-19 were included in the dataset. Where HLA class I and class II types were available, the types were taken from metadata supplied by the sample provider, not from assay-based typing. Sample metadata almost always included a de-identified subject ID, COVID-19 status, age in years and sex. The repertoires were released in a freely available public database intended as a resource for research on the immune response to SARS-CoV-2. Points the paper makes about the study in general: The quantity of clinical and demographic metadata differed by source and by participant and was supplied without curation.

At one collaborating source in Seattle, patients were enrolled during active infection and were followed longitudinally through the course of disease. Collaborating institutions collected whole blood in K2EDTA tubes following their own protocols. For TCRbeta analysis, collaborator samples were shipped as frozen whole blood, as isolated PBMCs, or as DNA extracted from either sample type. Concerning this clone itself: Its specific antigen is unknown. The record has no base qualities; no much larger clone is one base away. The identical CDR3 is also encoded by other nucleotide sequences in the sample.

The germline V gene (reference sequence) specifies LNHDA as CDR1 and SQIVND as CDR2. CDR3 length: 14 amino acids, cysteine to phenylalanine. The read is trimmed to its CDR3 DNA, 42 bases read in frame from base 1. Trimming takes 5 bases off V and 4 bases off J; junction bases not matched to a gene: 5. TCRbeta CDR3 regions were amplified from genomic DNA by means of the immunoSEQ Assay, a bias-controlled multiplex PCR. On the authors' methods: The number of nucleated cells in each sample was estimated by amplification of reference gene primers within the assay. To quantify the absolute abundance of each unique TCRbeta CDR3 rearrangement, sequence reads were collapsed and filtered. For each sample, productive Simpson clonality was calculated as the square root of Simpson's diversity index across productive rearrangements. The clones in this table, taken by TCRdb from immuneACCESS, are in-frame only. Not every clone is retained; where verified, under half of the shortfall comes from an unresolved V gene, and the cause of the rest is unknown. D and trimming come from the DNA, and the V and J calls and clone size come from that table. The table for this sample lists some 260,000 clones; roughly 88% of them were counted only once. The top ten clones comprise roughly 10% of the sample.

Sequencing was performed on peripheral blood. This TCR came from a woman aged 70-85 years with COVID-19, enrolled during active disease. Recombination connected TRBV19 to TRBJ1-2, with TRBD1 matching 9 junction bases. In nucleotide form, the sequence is TGTGCCAGTAGTCCGGACAGGGGATTCTATGGCTACACCTTC. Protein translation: CASSPDRGFYGYTF.